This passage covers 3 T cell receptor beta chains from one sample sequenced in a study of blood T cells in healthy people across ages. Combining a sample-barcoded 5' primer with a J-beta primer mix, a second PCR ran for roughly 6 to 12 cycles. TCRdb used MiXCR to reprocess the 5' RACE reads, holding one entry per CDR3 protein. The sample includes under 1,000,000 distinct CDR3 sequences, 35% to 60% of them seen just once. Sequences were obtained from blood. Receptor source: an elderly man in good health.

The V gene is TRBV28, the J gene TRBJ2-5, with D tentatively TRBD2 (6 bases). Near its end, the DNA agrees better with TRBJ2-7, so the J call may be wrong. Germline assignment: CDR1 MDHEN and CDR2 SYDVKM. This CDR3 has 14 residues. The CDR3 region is CASSLSRGWDEQYF. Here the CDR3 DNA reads TGTGCCAGCAGTTTAAGCCGGGGGTGGGACGAGCAGTACTTC.

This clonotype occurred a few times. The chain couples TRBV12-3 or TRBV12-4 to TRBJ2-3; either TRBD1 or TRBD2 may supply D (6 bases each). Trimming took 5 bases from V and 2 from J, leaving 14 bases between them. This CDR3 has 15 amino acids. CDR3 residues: CASSQLGGLTDTQYF. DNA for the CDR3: TGTGCCAGCAGTCAACTGGGGGGCCTCACAGATACGCAGTATTTT.

The CDR3 loop reads CASSLGTDSNQPQHF. CDR3 coding DNA: TGTGCCAGCAGTTTAGGGACAGATAGCAATCAGCCCCAGCATTTT. The V gene is TRBV12-3 or TRBV12-4, the J gene TRBJ1-5; D is possibly TRBD1 (6 bases). The CDR3 totals 15 residues. V was clipped by 1 base and J by 0 bases, with 7 bases between them.